This T cell receptor beta chain was captured in a study of blood T cell repertoires in COVID-19. Study at large: Sample material is recorded as cDNA or gDNA derived from T cells, B-cell-depleted T cells, or PBMCs.

The CDR3 totals 12 residues. Trimming took 4 bases from V and 5 from J, leaving 8 bases between them. Per germline, CDR1 SGHTA and CDR2 FQGNSA. Authors' processing steps: Amplification of reference gene primers was used by the study to estimate nucleated cell counts. TCRdb's copy holds only in-frame clones and misses some; the assay was immunoSEQ multiplex PCR. The D gene and trimming were derived from the DNA, and the V and J assignments and clone size from that table. The sample has about 200,000 clones, 80% to 85% seen once. The V and J genes are TRBV7-2 and TRBJ2-5; D ambiguous. The sequence was collected from a woman aged 80 or over with COVID-19, enrolled during active disease. Sequenced material: peripheral blood. CDR3 nucleotide sequence: TGTGCCAGCAGCTCCTACCGGGAGACCCAGTACTTC. Its protein is CASSSYRETQYF.